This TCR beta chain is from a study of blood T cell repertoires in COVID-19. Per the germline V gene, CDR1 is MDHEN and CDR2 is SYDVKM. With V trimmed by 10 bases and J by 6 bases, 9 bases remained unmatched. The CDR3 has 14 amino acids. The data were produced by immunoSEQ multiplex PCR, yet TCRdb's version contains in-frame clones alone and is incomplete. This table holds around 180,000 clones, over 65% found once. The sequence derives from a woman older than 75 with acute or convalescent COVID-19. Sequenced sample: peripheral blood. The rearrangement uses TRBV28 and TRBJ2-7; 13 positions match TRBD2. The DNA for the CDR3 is TGTGCCACCCGGGGACTAGCGGGACGACGCGAGCAGTACTTC. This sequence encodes CATRGLAGRREQYF.